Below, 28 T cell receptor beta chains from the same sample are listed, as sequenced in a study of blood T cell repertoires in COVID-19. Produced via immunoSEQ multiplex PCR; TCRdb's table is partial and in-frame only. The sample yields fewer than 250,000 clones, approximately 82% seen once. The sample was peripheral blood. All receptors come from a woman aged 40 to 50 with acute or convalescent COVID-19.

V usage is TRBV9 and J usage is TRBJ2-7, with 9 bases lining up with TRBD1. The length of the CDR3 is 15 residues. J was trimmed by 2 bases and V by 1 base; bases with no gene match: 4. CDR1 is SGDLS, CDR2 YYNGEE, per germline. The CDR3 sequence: CASSVMDRGPYEQYF. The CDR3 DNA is TGTGCCAGCAGCGTAATGGACAGGGGACCCTACGAGCAGTACTTC.

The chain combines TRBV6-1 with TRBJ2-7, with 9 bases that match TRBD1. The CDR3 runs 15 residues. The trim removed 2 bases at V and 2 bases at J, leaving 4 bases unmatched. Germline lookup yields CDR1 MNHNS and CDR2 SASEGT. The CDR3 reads CASSESGQGAYEQYF. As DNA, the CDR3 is TGTGCCAGCAGTGAATCGGGACAGGGTGCCTACGAGCAGTACTTC.

The CDR3 spells CASSPRGTVPNEKLFF. The DNA of the CDR3 is TGCGCCAGCAGCCCAAGGGGGACAGTCCCTAATGAAAAACTGTTTTTT. V gene TRBV5-1 combines with J gene TRBJ1-4; 7 bases agree with TRBD1. The germline V gene has CDR1 SGHRS and CDR2 YFSETQ. The trim removed 4 bases at V and 3 bases at J, leaving 9 bases unmatched. The CDR3 sequence is 16 residues long. Filled out from reference TRBV5-1 and TRBJ1-4, the complete variable domain reads KAGVTQTPRYLIKTRGQQVTLSCSPISGHRSVSWYQQTPGQGLQFLFEYFSETQRNKGNFPGRFSGRQFSNSRSEMNVSTLELGDSALYLCASSPRGTVPNEKLFFGSGTQLSVL.

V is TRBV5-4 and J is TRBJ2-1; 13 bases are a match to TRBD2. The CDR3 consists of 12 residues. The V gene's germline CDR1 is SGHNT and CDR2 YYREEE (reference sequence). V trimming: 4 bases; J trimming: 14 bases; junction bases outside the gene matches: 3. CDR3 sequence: CASSTSGRAEFF. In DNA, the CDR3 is TGTGCCAGCAGCACTAGCGGGAGGGCTGAGTTCTTC.

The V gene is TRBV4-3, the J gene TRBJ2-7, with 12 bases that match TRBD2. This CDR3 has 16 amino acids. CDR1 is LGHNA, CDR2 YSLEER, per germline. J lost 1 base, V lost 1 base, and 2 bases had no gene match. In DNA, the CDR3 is TGCGCCAGCAGCCAAGGACTAGCGGGAGTGTCCTACGAGCAGTACTTC. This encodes CASSQGLAGVSYEQYF.

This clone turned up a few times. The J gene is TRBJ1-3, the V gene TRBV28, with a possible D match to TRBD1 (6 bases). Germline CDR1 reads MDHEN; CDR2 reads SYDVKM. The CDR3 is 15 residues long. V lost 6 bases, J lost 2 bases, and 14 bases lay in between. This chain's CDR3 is CASSPVGGAGNTIYF. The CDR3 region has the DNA TGTGCCAGCAGCCCCGTAGGGGGGGCTGGAAACACCATATATTTT. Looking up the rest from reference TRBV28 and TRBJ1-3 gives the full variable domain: DVKVTQSSRYLVKRTGEKVFLECVQDMDHENMFWYRQDPGLGLRLIYFSYDVKMKEKGDIPEGYSVSREKKERFSLILESASTNQTSMYLCASSPVGGAGNTIYFGEGSWLTVV.

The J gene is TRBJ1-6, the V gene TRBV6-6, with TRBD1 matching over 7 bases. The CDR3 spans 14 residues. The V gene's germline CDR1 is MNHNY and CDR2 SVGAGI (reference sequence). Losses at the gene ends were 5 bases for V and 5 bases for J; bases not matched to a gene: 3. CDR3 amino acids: CASSHQGDNSPLHF. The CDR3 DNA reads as TGTGCCAGCAGTCACCAGGGGGATAATTCACCCCTCCACTTT.

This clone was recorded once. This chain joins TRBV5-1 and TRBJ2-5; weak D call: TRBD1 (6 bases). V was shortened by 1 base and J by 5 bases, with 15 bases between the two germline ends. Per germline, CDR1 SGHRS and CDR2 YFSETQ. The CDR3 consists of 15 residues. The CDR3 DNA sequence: TGCGCCAGCAGCTTGCTGGCCAGGGGCTGGGAGACCCAGTACTTC. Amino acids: CASSLLARGWETQYF.

CDR3: CASSNLYTQYF. The CDR3 DNA reads TGTGCCAGTAGTAATTTATATACGCAGTATTTT. The V gene is TRBV19, the J gene TRBJ2-3; D is undetermined. The CDR3 has 11 amino acids. In germline, CDR1 is LNHDA, CDR2 SQIVND (reference sequence). Trimming stripped 4 bases from V and 7 bases from J, with 6 bases between.

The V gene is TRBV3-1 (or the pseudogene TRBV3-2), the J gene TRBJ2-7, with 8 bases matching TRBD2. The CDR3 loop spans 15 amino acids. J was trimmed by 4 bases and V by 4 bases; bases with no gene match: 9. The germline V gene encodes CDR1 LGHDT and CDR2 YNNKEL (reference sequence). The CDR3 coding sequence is TGTGCCAGCAGCCCCTCAGCTAGCGGGTTTTACGAGCAGTACTTC. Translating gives CASSPSASGFYEQYF.

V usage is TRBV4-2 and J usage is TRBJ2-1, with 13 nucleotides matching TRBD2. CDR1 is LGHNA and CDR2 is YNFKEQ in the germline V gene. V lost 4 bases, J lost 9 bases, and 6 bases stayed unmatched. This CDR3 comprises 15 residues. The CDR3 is CASSLLAGGPIEQFF. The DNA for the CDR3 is TGTGCCAGCAGCCTACTAGCGGGAGGGCCTATTGAGCAGTTCTTC.

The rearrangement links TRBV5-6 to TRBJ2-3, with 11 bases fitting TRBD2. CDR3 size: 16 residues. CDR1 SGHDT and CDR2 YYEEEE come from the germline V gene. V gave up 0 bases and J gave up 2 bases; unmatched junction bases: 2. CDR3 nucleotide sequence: TGTGCCAGCAGCTTGGAACTAGCGGGGGACACAGATACGCAGTATTTT. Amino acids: CASSLELAGDTDTQYF.

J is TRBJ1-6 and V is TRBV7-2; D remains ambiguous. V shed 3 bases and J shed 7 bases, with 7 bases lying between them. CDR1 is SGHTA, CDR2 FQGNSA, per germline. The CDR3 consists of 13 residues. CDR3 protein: CASSLGLNSPLHF. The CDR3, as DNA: TGTGCCAGCAGCTTGGGCTTAAATTCACCCCTCCACTTT.

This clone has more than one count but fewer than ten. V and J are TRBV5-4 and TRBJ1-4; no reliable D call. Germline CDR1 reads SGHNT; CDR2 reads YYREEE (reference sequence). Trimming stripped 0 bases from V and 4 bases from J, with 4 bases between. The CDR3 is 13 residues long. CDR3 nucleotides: TGTGCCAGCAGCTTGGGAGTTAATGAAAAACTGTTTTTT. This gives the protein CASSLGVNEKLFF.

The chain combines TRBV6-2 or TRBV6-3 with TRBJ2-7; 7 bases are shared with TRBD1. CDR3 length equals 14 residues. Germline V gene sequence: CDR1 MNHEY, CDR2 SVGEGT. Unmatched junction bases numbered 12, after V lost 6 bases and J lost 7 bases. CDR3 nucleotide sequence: TGTGCCAGCAGCCTCGGACAGGTACTGGTTGAGCAGTACTTC. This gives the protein CASSLGQVLVEQYF.

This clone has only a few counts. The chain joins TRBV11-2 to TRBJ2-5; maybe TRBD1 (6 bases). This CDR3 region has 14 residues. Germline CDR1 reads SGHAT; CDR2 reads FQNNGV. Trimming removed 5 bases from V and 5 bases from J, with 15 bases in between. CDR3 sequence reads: CASSLQGVAETQYF. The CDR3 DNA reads TGTGCCAGCAGCCTACAGGGAGTAGCGGAGACCCAGTACTTC.

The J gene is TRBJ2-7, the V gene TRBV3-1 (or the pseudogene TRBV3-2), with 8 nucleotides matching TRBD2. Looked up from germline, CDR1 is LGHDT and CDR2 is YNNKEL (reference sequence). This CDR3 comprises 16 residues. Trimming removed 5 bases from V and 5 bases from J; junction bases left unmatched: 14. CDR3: CASSDATSPGGDEQYF. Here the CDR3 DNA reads TGTGCCAGCAGCGATGCGACTAGCCCCGGGGGGGACGAGCAGTACTTC.

CDR3 bases: TGTGCCAGCAGTTCAAGGGGTAACTATGGCTACACCTTC. It translates to CASSSRGNYGYTF. This sequence joins TRBV12-3 or TRBV12-4 and TRBJ1-2, with a possible D match to TRBD1 (5 bases). Trimming stripped 4 bases from V and 1 base from J, with 7 bases between. The CDR3 is made up of 13 amino acids.

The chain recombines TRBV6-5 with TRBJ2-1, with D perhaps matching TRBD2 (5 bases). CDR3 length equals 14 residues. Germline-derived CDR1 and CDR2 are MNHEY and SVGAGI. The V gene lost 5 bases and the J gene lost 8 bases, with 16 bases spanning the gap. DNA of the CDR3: TGTGCCAGCAGTCGGACTCTCTCGGCCGATGAGCAGTTCTTC. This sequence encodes CASSRTLSADEQFF.

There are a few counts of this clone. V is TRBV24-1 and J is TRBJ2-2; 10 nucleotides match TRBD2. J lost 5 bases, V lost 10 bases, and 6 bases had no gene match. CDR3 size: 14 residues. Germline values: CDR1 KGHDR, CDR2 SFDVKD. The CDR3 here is CATMSSGSTGELFF. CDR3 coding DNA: TGTGCCACTATGTCTAGCGGGAGTACCGGGGAGCTGTTTTTT.

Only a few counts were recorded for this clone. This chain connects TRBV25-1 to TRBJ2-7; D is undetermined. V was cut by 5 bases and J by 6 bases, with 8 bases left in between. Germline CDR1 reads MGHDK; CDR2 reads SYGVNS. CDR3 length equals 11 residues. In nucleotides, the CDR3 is TGTGCCAGCAGTTTTTACTCCGAGCAGTACTTC. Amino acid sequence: CASSFYSEQYF.

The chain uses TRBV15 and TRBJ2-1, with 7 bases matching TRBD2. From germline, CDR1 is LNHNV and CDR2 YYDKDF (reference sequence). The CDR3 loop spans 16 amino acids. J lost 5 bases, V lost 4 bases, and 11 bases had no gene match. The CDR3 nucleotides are TGTGCCACCAGCAAGGTGGCGGGAGCTCTCGACAATGAGCAGTTCTTC. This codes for CATSKVAGALDNEQFF.

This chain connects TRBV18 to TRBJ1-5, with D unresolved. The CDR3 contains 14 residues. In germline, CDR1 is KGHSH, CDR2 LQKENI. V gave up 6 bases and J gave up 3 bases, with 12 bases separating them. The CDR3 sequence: CASSPDWVNQPQHF. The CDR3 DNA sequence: TGTGCCAGCTCTCCGGACTGGGTCAATCAGCCCCAGCATTTT.

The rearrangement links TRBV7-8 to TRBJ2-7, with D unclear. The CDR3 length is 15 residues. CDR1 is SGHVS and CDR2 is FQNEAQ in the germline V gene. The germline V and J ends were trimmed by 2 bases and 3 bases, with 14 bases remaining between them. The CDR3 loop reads CASSLNTAPVYEQYF. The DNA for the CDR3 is TGTGCCAGCAGCTTAAACACCGCTCCAGTCTACGAGCAGTACTTC. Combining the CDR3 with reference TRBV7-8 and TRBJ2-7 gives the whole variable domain GAGVSQSPRYKVAKRGQDVALRCDPISGHVSLFWYQQALGQGPEFLTYFQNEAQLDKSGLPSDRFFAERPEGSVSTLKIQRTQQEDSAVYLCASSLNTAPVYEQYFGPGTRLTVT.

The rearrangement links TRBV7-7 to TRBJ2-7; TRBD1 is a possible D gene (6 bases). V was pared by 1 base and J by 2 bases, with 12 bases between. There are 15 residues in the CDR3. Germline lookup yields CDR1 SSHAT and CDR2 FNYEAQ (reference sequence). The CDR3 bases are TGTGCCAGCAGCTTAGTCAAGGGGGACCCCTACGAGCAGTACTTC. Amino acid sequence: CASSLVKGDPYEQYF.

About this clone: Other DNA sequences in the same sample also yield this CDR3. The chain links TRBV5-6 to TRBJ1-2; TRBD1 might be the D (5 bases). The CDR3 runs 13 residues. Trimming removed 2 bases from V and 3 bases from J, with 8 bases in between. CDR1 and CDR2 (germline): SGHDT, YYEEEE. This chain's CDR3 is CASSFWGDYGYTF. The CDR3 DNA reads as TGTGCCAGCAGCTTTTGGGGGGACTATGGCTACACCTTC.

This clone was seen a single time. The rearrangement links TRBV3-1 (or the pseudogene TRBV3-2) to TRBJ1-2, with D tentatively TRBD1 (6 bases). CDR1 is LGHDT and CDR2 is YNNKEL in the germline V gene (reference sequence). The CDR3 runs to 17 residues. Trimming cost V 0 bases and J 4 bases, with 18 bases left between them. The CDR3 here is CASSQEAGARSLYGYTF. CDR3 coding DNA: TGTGCCAGCAGCCAAGAGGCAGGGGCCAGGTCGCTCTATGGCTACACCTTC.

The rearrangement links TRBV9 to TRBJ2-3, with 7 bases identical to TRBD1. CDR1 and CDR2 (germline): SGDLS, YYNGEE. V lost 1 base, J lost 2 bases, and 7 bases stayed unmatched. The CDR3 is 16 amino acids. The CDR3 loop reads CASSVLSGGYTDTQYF. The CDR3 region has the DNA TGTGCCAGCAGCGTATTGTCAGGGGGATACACAGATACGCAGTATTTT.